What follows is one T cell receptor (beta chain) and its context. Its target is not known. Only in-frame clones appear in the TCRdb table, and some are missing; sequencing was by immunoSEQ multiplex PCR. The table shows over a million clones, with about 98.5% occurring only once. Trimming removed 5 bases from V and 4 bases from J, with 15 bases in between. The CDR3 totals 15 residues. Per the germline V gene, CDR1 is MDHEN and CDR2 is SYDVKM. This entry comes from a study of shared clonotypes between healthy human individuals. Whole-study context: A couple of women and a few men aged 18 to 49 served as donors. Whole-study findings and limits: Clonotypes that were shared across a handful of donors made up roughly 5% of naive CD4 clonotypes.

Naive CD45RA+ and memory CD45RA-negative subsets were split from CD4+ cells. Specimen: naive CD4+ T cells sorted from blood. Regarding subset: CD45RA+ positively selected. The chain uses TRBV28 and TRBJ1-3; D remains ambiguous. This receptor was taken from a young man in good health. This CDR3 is CASSPAGGRGNTIYF. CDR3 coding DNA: TGTGCCAGCAGTCCCGCGGGAGGGCGAGGAAACACCATATATTTT.